These 5 T cell receptor beta chains came from one sample sequenced in a study of T cell responses to AZD1222 COVID-19 vaccine. Clones were sequenced by immunoSEQ multiplex PCR, and TCRdb holds only the in-frame ones, with some missing. The repertoire holds around 120,000 clones, roughly 88% seen once, with about 4.9% in the top ten. Sequenced material: peripheral blood, taken on day 0 of AZD1222 vaccination. These receptors were taken from an adult in good health.

The chain recombines TRBV6-1 with TRBJ1-6, with D hard to call. This CDR3 region has 14 residues. From germline, CDR1 is MNHNS and CDR2 SASEGT. V shed 0 bases and J shed 7 bases, with 7 bases lying between them. CDR3 sequence reads: CASSEADGNSPLHF. In DNA form, the CDR3 reads TGTGCCAGCAGTGAAGCGGACGGGAATTCACCCCTCCACTTT.

The chain combines TRBV14 with TRBJ2-3; a possible D gene is TRBD1 (5 bases). The CDR3 runs 13 residues. Trimming took off 2 bases at V and 4 bases at J, with 7 bases between the two ends. CDR1 and CDR2 from the germline V gene are SGHDN and FVKESK. CDR3 DNA: TGTGCCAGCAGCCAATTAGGGGCAGATACGCAGTATTTT. This codes for CASSQLGADTQYF.

V and J are TRBV12-5 and TRBJ1-1; 9 nucleotides line up with TRBD1. V lost 6 bases, J lost 2 bases, and 4 bases stayed unmatched. Germline V gene lookup returns CDR1 LGHNT and CDR2 FRNRAP. This CDR3 is 14 amino acids long. DNA for the CDR3: TGTGCTAGTGGCCTCACAGGGGGCAACACTGAAGCTTTCTTT. Translated: CASGLTGGNTEAFF.

This clone showed up many times. The chain has TRBV6-1 and TRBJ2-3; 7 nucleotides match TRBD2. CDR3 length: 16 amino acids. V lost 0 bases and J lost 2; bases outside the gene matches: 5. Germline lookup yields CDR1 MNHNS and CDR2 SASEGT. In nucleotides, the CDR3 is TGTGCCAGCAGTGAAGCGCTGGGAGGGTCCACAGATACGCAGTATTTT. Its translation: CASSEALGGSTDTQYF.

This clone was found once. This chain connects TRBV5-1 to TRBJ2-7; 9 positions agree with TRBD2. The germline V gene encodes CDR1 SGHRS and CDR2 YFSETQ. J was trimmed by 2 bases and V by 0 bases; bases with no gene match: 6. There are 16 residues in the CDR3. The CDR3 spells CASSLGASGATYEQYF. The CDR3, as DNA: TGCGCCAGCAGCTTGGGGGCTAGCGGGGCGACCTACGAGCAGTACTTC.